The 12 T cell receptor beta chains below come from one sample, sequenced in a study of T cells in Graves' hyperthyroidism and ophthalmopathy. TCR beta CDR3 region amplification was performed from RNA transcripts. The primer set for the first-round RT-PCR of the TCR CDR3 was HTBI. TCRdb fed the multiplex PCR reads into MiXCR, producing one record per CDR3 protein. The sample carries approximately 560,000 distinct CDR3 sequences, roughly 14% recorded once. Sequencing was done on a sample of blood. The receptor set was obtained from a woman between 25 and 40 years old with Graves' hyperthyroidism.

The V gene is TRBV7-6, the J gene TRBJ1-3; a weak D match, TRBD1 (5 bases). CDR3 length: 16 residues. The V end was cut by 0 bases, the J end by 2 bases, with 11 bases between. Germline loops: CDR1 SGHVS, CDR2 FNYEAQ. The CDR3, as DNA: TGTGCCAGCAGCTTAGCGTGGGGGTTCCCTGGAAACACCATATATTTT. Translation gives CASSLAWGFPGNTIYF.

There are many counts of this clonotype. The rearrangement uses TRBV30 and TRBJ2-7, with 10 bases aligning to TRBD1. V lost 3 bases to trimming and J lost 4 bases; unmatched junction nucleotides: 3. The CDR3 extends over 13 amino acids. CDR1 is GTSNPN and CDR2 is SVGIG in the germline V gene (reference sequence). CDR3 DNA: TGTGCCTGGAGGGACAGGGGGAGTTACGAGCAGTACTTC. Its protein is CAWRDRGSYEQYF.

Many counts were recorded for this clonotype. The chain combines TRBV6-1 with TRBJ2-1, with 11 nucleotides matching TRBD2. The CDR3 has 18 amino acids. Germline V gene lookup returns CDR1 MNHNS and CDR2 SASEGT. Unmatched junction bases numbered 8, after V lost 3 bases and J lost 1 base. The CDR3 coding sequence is TGTGCCAGCAGTGAGTTACTAGCGGGGGTAATGTCCTACAATGAGCAGTTCTTC. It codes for CASSELLAGVMSYNEQFF.

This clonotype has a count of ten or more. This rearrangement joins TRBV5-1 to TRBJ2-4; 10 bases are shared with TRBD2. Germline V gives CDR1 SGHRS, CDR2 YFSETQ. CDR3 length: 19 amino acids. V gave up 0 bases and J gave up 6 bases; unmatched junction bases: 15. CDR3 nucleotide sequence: TGCGCCAGCAGCTTGGCCCCTCGAGGGCTAGCGGGAGATGTAAACATTCAGTACTTC. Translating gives CASSLAPRGLAGDVNIQYF.

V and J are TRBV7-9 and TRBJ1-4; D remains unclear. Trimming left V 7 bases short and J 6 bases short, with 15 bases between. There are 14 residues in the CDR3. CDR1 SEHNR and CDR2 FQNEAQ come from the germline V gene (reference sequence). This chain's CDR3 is CASTPGIWDEKLFF. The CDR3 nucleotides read TGTGCCAGCACCCCGGGGATTTGGGATGAAAAACTGTTTTTT. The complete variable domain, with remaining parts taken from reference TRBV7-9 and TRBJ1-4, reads DTGVSQNPRHKITKRGQNVTFRCDPISEHNRLYWYRQTLGQGPEFLTYFQNEAQLEKSRLLSDRFSAERPKGSFSTLEIQRTEQGDSAMYLCASTPGIWDEKLFFGSGTQLSVL.

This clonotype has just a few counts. The CDR3 is CASSESGYNSPLHF. The CDR3, as DNA: TGTGCCAGCAGTGAATCGGGTTATAATTCACCCCTCCACTTT. The chain employs TRBV6-1 and TRBJ1-6, with unresolved D. CDR3 length equals 14 residues. Trimming took off 2 bases at V and 4 bases at J, with 6 bases between the two ends. Germline CDR1 is MNHNS and CDR2 is SASEGT.

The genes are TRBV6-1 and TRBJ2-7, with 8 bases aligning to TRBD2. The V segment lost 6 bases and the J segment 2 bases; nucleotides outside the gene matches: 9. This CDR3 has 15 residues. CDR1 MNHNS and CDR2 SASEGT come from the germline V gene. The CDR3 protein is CASRPTGGEAYEQYF. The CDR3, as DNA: TGTGCCAGCAGACCCACGGGAGGGGAGGCCTACGAGCAGTACTTC.

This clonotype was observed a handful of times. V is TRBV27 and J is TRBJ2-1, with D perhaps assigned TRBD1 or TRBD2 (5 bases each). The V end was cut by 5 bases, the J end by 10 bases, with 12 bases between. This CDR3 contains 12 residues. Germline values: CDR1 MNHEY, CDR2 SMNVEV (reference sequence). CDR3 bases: TGTGCCAGCAGTCAGGACTGGGGCGAGCAGTTCTTC. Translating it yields CASSQDWGEQFF.

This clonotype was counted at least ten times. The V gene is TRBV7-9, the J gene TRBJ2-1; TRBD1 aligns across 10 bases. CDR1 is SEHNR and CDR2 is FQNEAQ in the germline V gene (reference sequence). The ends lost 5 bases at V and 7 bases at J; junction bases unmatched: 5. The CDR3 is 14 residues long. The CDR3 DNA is TGTGCCAGCAGCCTATGGACAGGGGGAAATGAGCAGTTCTTC. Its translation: CASSLWTGGNEQFF.

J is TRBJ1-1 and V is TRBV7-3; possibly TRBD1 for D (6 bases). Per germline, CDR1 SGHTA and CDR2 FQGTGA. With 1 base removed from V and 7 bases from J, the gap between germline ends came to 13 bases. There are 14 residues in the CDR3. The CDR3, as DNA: TGTGCCAGCAGCTTAATCCCAGGGGCAAGTGAAGCTTTCTTT. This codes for CASSLIPGASEAFF. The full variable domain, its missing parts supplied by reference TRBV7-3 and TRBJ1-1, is GAGVSQTPSNKVTEKGKYVELRCDPISGHTALYWYRQSLGQGPEFLIYFQGTGAADDSGLPNDRFFAVRPEGSVSTLKIQRTERGDSAVYLCASSLIPGASEAFFGQGTRLTVV.

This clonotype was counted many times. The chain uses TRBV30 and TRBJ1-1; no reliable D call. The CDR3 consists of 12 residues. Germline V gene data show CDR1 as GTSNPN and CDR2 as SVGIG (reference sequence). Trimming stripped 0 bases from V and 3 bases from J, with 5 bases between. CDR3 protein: CAWSVADTEAFF. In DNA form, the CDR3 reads TGTGCCTGGAGTGTTGCTGACACTGAAGCTTTCTTT.

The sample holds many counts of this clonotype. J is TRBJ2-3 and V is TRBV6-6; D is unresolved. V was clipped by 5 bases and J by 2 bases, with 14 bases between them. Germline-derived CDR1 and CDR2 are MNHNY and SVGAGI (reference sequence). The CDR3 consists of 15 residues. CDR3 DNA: TGTGCCAGCAGTCTACTCGGCGGCATCACAGATACGCAGTATTTT. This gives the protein CASSLLGGITDTQYF.